This passage covers 10 T cell receptor beta chains from one sample sequenced in a study of spatial heterogeneity in lung cancer. Indicated time point: sample taken at primary tumor resection. The authors sequenced whole RNA from tumor, nontumor lung or frozen PBMC without sorting. TCRdb processed the 5' RACE reads anew with MiXCR; each CDR3 protein has one entry. The sample yields some 47,000 distinct CDR3 sequences, roughly 7.2% seen once. This specimen consisted of PBMCs, obtained at surgery. The source is a female donor with early-stage non-small cell lung cancer.

At least ten counts were recorded for this clonotype. The gene calls are TRBV5-8 and TRBJ1-1; no firm D call. The CDR3 contains 11 residues. V dropped 3 bases and J dropped 10 bases, with 10 bases sitting between them. From germline, CDR1 is SGHTS and CDR2 YDEGEE. CDR3 sequence reads: CASSSWEVAFF. The CDR3 bases are TGTGCCAGCAGCTCTTGGGAGGTAGCTTTCTTT.

This clonotype was seen at least ten times. The chain employs TRBV6-5 and TRBJ2-4, with 12 bases fitting TRBD2. The CDR3 loop spans 16 amino acids. Germline CDR1 is MNHEY and CDR2 is SVGAGI. The trim removed 0 bases at V and 7 bases at J, leaving 4 bases unmatched. The CDR3 bases are TGTGCCAGCAGTTACTCGGCTAGCGGGGGGGCTAACATTCAGTACTTC. Residues: CASSYSASGGANIQYF.

This clonotype was seen at least ten times. The chain joins TRBV12-3 or TRBV12-4 to TRBJ1-4; unclear D gene. Between the trimmed V and J ends, which lost 6 bases and 10 bases, there was a span of 18 bases. The CDR3 is 14 amino acids. For the CDR3, the DNA is TGTGCCAGCAGCACCCGGGGTGCCGGCGCAAAACTGTTTTTT. It encodes CASSTRGAGAKLFF.

Comments on this clonotype: It may be a read error: a sequence one base away is much more abundant. The rearrangement uses TRBV13 and TRBJ1-2; D unclear. This CDR3 has 13 amino acids. CDR1 and CDR2 (germline): PRHDT, FYEKMQ (reference sequence). V was cut by 0 bases and J by 6 bases, with 8 bases left in between. The CDR3 is CASSLGGSDGYTF. The CDR3 DNA sequence: TGTGCCAGCAGCTTAGGGGGGAGCGATGGCTACACCTTC.

The chain is built from TRBV18 and TRBJ2-7; 8 nucleotides match TRBD1. The junction had 6 bases not matched to a gene; V was cut back by 0 bases and J by 5 bases. This CDR3 contains 15 residues. CDR1 and CDR2 (germline): KGHSH, LQKENI. DNA of the CDR3: TGTGCCAGCTCACCACCGGTCCAGGGGGCCCACGAGCAGTACTTC. Translating gives CASSPPVQGAHEQYF.

The chain joins TRBV11-2 to TRBJ2-7; 8 nucleotides agree with TRBD1. The germline CDR1 and CDR2 sequences are SGHAT and FQNNGV. CDR3 size: 16 residues. Unmatched junction bases numbered 9, after V lost 1 base and J lost 4 bases. CDR3 sequence reads: CASSLGPSDRVYEQYF. CDR3 nucleotide sequence: TGTGCCAGCAGCTTAGGGCCTTCGGACAGGGTGTACGAGCAGTACTTC.

This clonotype was counted many times. The rearrangement joins TRBV7-2 to TRBJ1-4; D unresolved. With 0 bases removed from V and 8 bases from J, the gap between germline ends came to 13 bases. Germline V gives CDR1 SGHTA, CDR2 FQGNSA. The CDR3 has 15 residues. The CDR3 region is CASSLARRPEEKLFF. Written as DNA, the CDR3 is TGTGCCAGCAGCTTAGCGAGGCGGCCTGAAGAAAAACTGTTTTTT.

This clonotype was detected many times. The rearrangement uses TRBV7-2 and TRBJ2-2, with D unresolved. Germline V lookup: CDR1 SGHTA, CDR2 FQGNSA. V lost 7 bases to trimming and J lost 5 bases, with 14 bases between them. The CDR3 has 14 amino acids. CDR3: CASTHAGVTGELFF. The CDR3 region has the DNA TGTGCCAGCACCCATGCTGGGGTTACCGGGGAGCTGTTTTTT.

This clonotype has just a few counts. This chain links TRBV6-2 or TRBV6-3 with TRBJ2-4, with D possibly being TRBD1 or TRBD2 (7 bases each). Deletions cut 8 bases from V and 5 bases from J, with 22 bases between. CDR3 length: 16 amino acids. CDR1 is MNHEY, CDR2 SVGEGT, per germline. In DNA form, the CDR3 reads TGTGCCAGCCAAAGGGAGGGGGCGGCCGTAGAAAACATTCAGTACTTC. Its translation is CASQREGAAVENIQYF.

The CDR3, as DNA: TGTGCCAGCAGTTACTCGAGGAGACCGGCACAAGCTAGCACAGATACGCAGTATTTT. It specifies CASSYSRRPAQASTDTQYF. V usage is TRBV6-6 and J usage is TRBJ2-3, with D unclear. The CDR3 is 19 amino acids. Germline CDR1 MNHNY, CDR2 SVGAGI (reference sequence). V gave up 0 bases and J gave up 0 bases, with 19 bases separating them.